This T cell receptor (beta chain) derives from a study of T cells in Graves' hyperthyroidism and ophthalmopathy. The study's findings and limits: Most thyroid clonotypes expanded above 0.001 appeared in blood too.

V was cut by 4 bases and J by 5 bases, with 15 bases left in between. Germline V lookup: CDR1 DFQATT, CDR2 SNEGSKA (reference sequence). The CDR3 is 13 amino acids. For this clonotype: Its antigen is currently unknown.

RNA transcripts gave rise to amplified TCR beta CDR3 regions. Using the HTBI primer set, a first-round RT-PCR was run on the TCR CDR3. TCRdb reanalysed the multiplex PCR reads using MiXCR and keeps one entry per CDR3 protein. This sample yields approximately 500,000 distinct CDR3 sequences, of which roughly 46% are seen a single time; around 7.7% belongs to the top ten. The V gene is TRBV20-1, the J gene TRBJ2-7, with D possibly being TRBD2 (5 bases). The receptor's source is a woman aged 18-30 years with Graves' hyperthyroidism. The sample taken for sequencing was peripheral blood or thyroid tissue (not recorded which). This CDR3 reads CSATPRGRDEQYF. As DNA, the CDR3 is TGCAGTGCTACCCCCCGGGGTAGGGACGAGCAGTACTTC.